These 25 T cell receptor beta chains were sequenced from one sample in a study of HIV-infected children after antiretroviral therapy interruption. Unique molecular identifiers were included in an RNA-based 3' RACE TCR library. One entry per CDR3 protein results from TCRdb running MiXCR on the 3' RACE reads. The sample holds 40,000 or so distinct CDR3 sequences; over 6% are singletons and the top ten take about 0.97%. Treatment meaning: PENTA 11 planned treatment interruption arm or continuous ART arm. Sample: CD45RA+ CD4+ T cells from PBMCs, pooled from several time points, taken from a donor given antiretroviral therapy, either interrupted or continuous. The subset here: naive CD4+ CD45RA+ CD45RO- T cells. The receptors originated from a pool of human donors with HIV.

This clonotype was counted at least ten times. DNA of the CDR3: TGTGCCAGCAGTCCCCGGTCCTTCCCGATGAACACTGAAGCTTTCTTT. Translating gives CASSPRSFPMNTEAFF. V is TRBV6-4 and J is TRBJ1-1; unclear D gene. This CDR3 region has 16 residues. The germline CDR1 and CDR2 sequences are MRHNA and SNTAGT. Trimming removed 5 bases at V and 0 bases at J, with 16 bases between.

This clonotype was picked up many times. The rearrangement joins TRBV12-3 or TRBV12-4 to TRBJ1-1; 7 positions agree with TRBD1. The CDR3 is made up of 13 amino acids. The trim removed 4 bases at V and 4 bases at J, leaving 3 bases unmatched. The CDR3 loop reads CASSSGTVTEAFF. DNA of the CDR3: TGTGCCAGCAGTTCTGGGACAGTCACTGAAGCTTTCTTT.

This clonotype was seen repeatedly, ten times or more. This chain connects TRBV20-1 to TRBJ2-5; D uncertain. Germline V lookup: CDR1 DFQATT, CDR2 SNEGSKA (reference sequence). V dropped 0 bases and J dropped 9 bases, with 14 bases sitting between them. CDR3 size: 13 residues. The CDR3 DNA reads as TGCAGTGCTAGAGACCCCCAGTGGTGGGCCCAGTACTTC. This sequence encodes CSARDPQWWAQYF.

This clonotype was detected many times. The V call is TRBV11-2, the J call TRBJ2-1; D gene unclear. V lost 3 bases and J 6 bases, leaving 6 bases between the germline ends. CDR1 SGHAT and CDR2 FQNNGV come from the germline V gene. This CDR3 is 12 amino acids long. Here the CDR3 DNA reads TGTGCCAGCAGCTTTGCCGGCAATGAGCAGTTCTTC. Protein product: CASSFAGNEQFF.

The table lists this clonotype with many counts. The rearrangement uses TRBV7-6 and TRBJ1-1; weak D call: TRBD1 (5 bases). Trimming stripped 6 bases from V and 6 bases from J, with 23 bases between. This CDR3 is built from 16 residues. Germline V lookup: CDR1 SGHVS, CDR2 FNYEAQ. CDR3 region: CASRSGSGSTTAEAFF. As DNA, the CDR3 is TGTGCCAGCAGATCAGGGTCAGGCAGCACCACCGCTGAAGCTTTCTTT.

This clonotype was seen ten or more times. The chain combines TRBV11-2 with TRBJ2-7; D might be TRBD1 (5 bases). V lost 2 bases and J 6 bases, leaving 11 bases between the germline ends. CDR3 size: 13 residues. Germline V gene sequence: CDR1 SGHAT, CDR2 FQNNGV. For the CDR3, the DNA is TGTGCCAGCAGCTTAAAGGGGCAGGGCGAGCAGTACTTC. Amino acid sequence: CASSLKGQGEQYF.

This clonotype counts as medium-sized (0.01 to 0.1%). This chain connects TRBV10-3 to TRBJ2-1; TRBD1 matches at 7 bases. CDR1 is ENHRY and CDR2 is SYGVKD in the germline V gene. After removal of 10 bases from V and 9 bases from J, the junction contained 18 bases not matched to a gene. The CDR3 spans 15 residues. The CDR3 DNA sequence: TGTGCCAGCGGTGGAGAAGGGACAGCCTATGCTGAGCAGTTCTTC. The encoded protein is CASGGEGTAYAEQFF.

This clonotype was recorded at least ten times. The chain combines TRBV12-3 or TRBV12-4 with TRBJ2-7, with 7 bases aligning to TRBD1. The CDR3 is 14 amino acids. J was trimmed by 4 bases and V by 5 bases; bases with no gene match: 8. The CDR3 nucleotides read TGTGCCAGCAGTCCCAGGACAGGAGCTTACGAGCAGTACTTC. It encodes CASSPRTGAYEQYF.

This clonotype was picked up a small number of times. V and J are TRBV3-1 and TRBJ2-2; D is unclear. V was shortened by 2 bases and J by 2 bases, with 21 bases between the two germline ends. Per germline, CDR1 LGHDT and CDR2 YNNKEL (reference sequence). This CDR3 is 19 amino acids long. The CDR3 bases are TGTGCCAGCAGCCAATTAGTCACCAGGACCCCCCGAAACACCGGGGAGCTGTTTTTT. Residues: CASSQLVTRTPRNTGELFF.

J is TRBJ2-3 and V is TRBV29-1; no firm D call. CDR1 is SQVTM and CDR2 is ANQGSEA in the germline V gene. V was shortened by 4 bases and J by 6 bases, with 14 bases between the two germline ends. This CDR3 contains 13 residues. The CDR3, as DNA: TGCAGCGTTGGGCTCCGGCTTAGGGATACGCAGTATTTT. Its translation is CSVGLRLRDTQYF.

This clonotype was counted many times. The V gene is TRBV20-1, the J gene TRBJ2-5; TRBD1 or TRBD2 may be the D gene (5 bases each). The germline V and J ends were trimmed by 3 bases and 0 bases, with 17 bases remaining between them. CDR1 and CDR2 (germline): DFQATT, SNEGSKA (reference sequence). The CDR3 sequence is 16 residues long. CDR3 DNA: TGCAGTGCTAGGGTTCGGGGCGGCTTCTACCAAGAGACCCAGTACTTC. This gives the protein CSARVRGGFYQETQYF.

The chain combines TRBV24-1 with TRBJ2-7; the D is unclear. V was trimmed by 0 bases and J by 4 bases, leaving 3 bases between them. The CDR3 totals 12 residues. The germline gives CDR1 KGHDR, CDR2 SFDVKD. The CDR3 DNA follows: TGTGCCACCAGTGATTTGGGGTACGAGCAGTACTTC. Amino acid sequence: CATSDLGYEQYF.

This clonotype was seen only a few times. The chain joins TRBV15 to TRBJ1-5; possibly TRBD1 for D (5 bases). V was cut by 2 bases and J by 2 bases, with 19 bases left in between. The CDR3 is 18 residues long. The germline V gene encodes CDR1 LNHNV and CDR2 YYDKDF (reference sequence). The CDR3 bases are TGTGCCACCAGCAGATCTTCGCTTGGGGGAGGACGCAATCAGCCCCAGCATTTT. This codes for CATSRSSLGGGRNQPQHF.

This clonotype came up many times. This chain joins TRBV6-2 or TRBV6-3 and TRBJ2-1; D might be TRBD2 (5 bases). V shed 6 bases and J shed 2 bases, with 11 bases lying between them. This CDR3 contains 14 residues. CDR1 and CDR2 from the germline V gene are MNHEY and SVGEGT. In nucleotides, the CDR3 is TGTGCCAGCAGGACGGGGAAGACCTACAATGAGCAGTTCTTC. Translation gives CASRTGKTYNEQFF.

This clonotype was counted at least ten times. The chain couples TRBV14 to TRBJ1-6; D not resolved. The CDR3 runs to 15 residues. Germline V gives CDR1 SGHDN, CDR2 FVKESK. V gave up 0 bases and J gave up 6 bases, with 9 bases separating them. In DNA form, the CDR3 reads TGTGCCAGCAGCCAAGATTTGTCTCCTAATTCACCCCTCCACTTT. This codes for CASSQDLSPNSPLHF.

There are a few counts of this clonotype. The V call is TRBV12-3 or TRBV12-4, the J call TRBJ2-2; 10 bases fit TRBD1. CDR3 length equals 17 residues. V lost 6 bases to trimming and J lost 6 bases; unmatched junction nucleotides: 13. The CDR3 region is CASRQRQDRGRSGELFF. CDR3 bases: TGTGCCAGCAGACAACGACAAGACAGGGGGCGATCCGGGGAGCTGTTTTTT.

This clonotype was seen only a few times. The chain is built from TRBV6-4 and TRBJ2-3; 7 bases align to TRBD2. The ends lost 3 bases at V and 1 base at J; junction bases unmatched: 4. CDR1 and CDR2 from the germline V gene are MRHNA and SNTAGT. This CDR3 contains 15 residues. CDR3 bases: TGTGCCAGCAGTGAAGGGCTAGCGGGCACAGATACGCAGTATTTT. Its protein is CASSEGLAGTDTQYF.

This clonotype has a count of ten or more. The rearrangement uses TRBV10-3 and TRBJ1-3; a possible D gene is TRBD1 (5 bases). Per the germline V gene, CDR1 is ENHRY and CDR2 is SYGVKD. The CDR3 runs to 18 residues. Trimming removed 0 bases from V and 4 bases from J, with 19 bases in between. The CDR3, as DNA: TGTGCCATCAGTGAGTCTCAGGCAGGGAGATGGACGGGAAACACCATATATTTT. It yields the protein CAISESQAGRWTGNTIYF.

This clonotype was counted between two and nine times. The V gene is TRBV20-1, the J gene TRBJ2-7; TRBD2 agrees at 7 bases. The CDR3 covers 15 residues. J gave up 6 bases and V 1 base, and 12 bases lay outside the gene matches. CDR1 and CDR2 (germline): DFQATT, SNEGSKA (reference sequence). This chain's CDR3 is CSARAPWAGETEQYF. The CDR3 region has the DNA TGCAGTGCTAGAGCGCCTTGGGCGGGAGAAACCGAGCAGTACTTC.

This clonotype was observed at least ten times. The junction shows a germline mismatch at one end, possibly a read error. This sequence joins TRBV13 and TRBJ2-4; TRBD1 agrees at 8 bases. Germline V CDR1 and CDR2: PRHDT, FYEKMQ (reference sequence). The CDR3 is 14 residues long. CDR3 sequence: CASSLGTGQNTLYF. The CDR3 DNA reads TGTGCCAGCTCTCTCGGGACAGGTCAAAACACCTTGTACTTT.

This clonotype was counted at least ten times. J is TRBJ1-6 and V is TRBV6-4; D ambiguous. Germline CDR1 MRHNA, CDR2 SNTAGT. V lost 8 bases and J 6 bases, leaving 11 bases between the germline ends. The CDR3 length is 13 residues. The CDR3: CASRSQINSPLHF. The DNA for the CDR3 is TGTGCCAGCCGGTCACAGATTAATTCACCCCTCCACTTT.

This clonotype has just a few counts. The chain couples TRBV10-3 to TRBJ2-5; no firm D call. The CDR3 length is 12 residues. V was cut by 9 bases and J by 0 bases, with 8 bases left in between. Germline-derived CDR1 and CDR2 are ENHRY and SYGVKD. The CDR3 spells CAISTHQETQYF. CDR3 in DNA: TGTGCCATTTCGACACACCAAGAGACCCAGTACTTC.

In its sample, this clonotype was seen many times. One end of the junction varies from germline; a read error may be responsible. The chain employs TRBV4-1 and TRBJ2-4, with D maybe TRBD1 (6 bases). The germline gives CDR1 MGHRA, CDR2 YSYEKL. The CDR3 has 14 amino acids. For the CDR3, the DNA is TGTGCCAGCAGCCCGGGACAAAGTCAAAACACCTTGTACTTT. Translated, it gives CASSPGQSQNTLYF.

By share, this clonotype counts as medium-sized. The chain employs TRBV27 and TRBJ1-1, with a possible D match to TRBD1 (6 bases). The V end lost 2 bases, the J end lost 4 bases, and 8 bases lay between the germline ends. In germline, CDR1 is MNHEY, CDR2 SMNVEV (reference sequence). The CDR3 covers 13 residues. The CDR3 sequence is CASSLIGGTEAFF. The CDR3 coding sequence is TGTGCCAGCAGTTTAATAGGGGGCACTGAAGCTTTCTTT.

At least ten counts were recorded for this clonotype. The junction does not match germline at one end; this may be a read error. This chain uses TRBV2 with TRBJ1-3; no clear D gene. The CDR3 length is 13 residues. The germline V gene has CDR1 SNHLY and CDR2 FYNNEI. The CDR3 DNA follows: TGTGCCAGCAGAACTGGGGTTCAAAACACCTTGTACTTT. It specifies CASRTGVQNTLYF.